This T cell receptor (beta chain) was found in a study of cytomegalovirus exposure and HLA in healthy donors. Healthy bone marrow donors supplied every sample. In regard to this clone: Its antigen is unidentified.

The study, taken as a whole, reports: In a later analysis, parvovirus B19, influenza, CMV and Epstein-Barr virus appeared linked to several top co-occurrence clusters.

Primers included in the PCR were 60 Vbeta and 13 Jbeta primers. In the study's own analysis: Unique TCR beta chains numbered roughly 83 million in a later analysis, with roughly 10 million shared. Libraries were prepared by immunoSEQ multiplex PCR; TCRdb keeps only in-frame clonotypes and omits some of them. From that table come the V and J calls and clone size; the DNA was used to work out D and trimming. The data show about 85,000 clones, roughly 80% seen once. The CDR3 loop spans 12 amino acids. Germline V lookup: CDR1 MNHEY, CDR2 SVGAGI. V was shortened by 2 bases and J by 6 bases, with 6 bases between the two germline ends.

The sequenced material came from PBMCs. V usage is TRBV6-5 and J usage is TRBJ2-3; a weak D match, TRBD1 (5 bases). The source of this sequence is a boy younger than 18 in good health and CMV-seronegative. In nucleotides, the CDR3 is TGTGCCAGCAGTTACAAGGGGGATACGCAGTATTTT. It encodes CASSYKGDTQYF.